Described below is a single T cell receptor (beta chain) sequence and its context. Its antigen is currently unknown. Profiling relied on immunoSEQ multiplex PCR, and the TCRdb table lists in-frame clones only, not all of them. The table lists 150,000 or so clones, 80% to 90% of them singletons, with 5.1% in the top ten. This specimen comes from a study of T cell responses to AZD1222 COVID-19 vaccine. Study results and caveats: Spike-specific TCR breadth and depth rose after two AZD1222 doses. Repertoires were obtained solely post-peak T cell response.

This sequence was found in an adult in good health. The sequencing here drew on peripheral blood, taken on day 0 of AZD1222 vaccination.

CDR3 protein: CASRVRYEQFF. The CDR3 coding sequence is TGCGCCAGCAGAGTTAGGTATGAGCAGTTCTTC. The chain carries TRBV5-1 and TRBJ2-1; no firm D call. Trimming left V 5 bases short and J 8 bases short, with 8 bases between. Germline loops: CDR1 SGHRS, CDR2 YFSETQ. This CDR3 has 11 amino acids.